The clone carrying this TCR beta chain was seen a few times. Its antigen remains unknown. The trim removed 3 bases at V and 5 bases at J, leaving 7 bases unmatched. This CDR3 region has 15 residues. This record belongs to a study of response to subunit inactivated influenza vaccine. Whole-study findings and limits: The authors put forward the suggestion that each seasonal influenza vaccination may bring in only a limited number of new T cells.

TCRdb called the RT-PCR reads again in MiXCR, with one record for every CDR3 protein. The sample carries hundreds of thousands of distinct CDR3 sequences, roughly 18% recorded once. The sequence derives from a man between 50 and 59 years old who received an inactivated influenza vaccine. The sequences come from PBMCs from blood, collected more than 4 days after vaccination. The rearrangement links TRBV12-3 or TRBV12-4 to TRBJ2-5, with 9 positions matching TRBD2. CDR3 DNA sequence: TGTGCCAGCAGTTTTGCTAGCGGGAAGGTGGAGACCCAGTACTTC. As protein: CASSFASGKVETQYF.